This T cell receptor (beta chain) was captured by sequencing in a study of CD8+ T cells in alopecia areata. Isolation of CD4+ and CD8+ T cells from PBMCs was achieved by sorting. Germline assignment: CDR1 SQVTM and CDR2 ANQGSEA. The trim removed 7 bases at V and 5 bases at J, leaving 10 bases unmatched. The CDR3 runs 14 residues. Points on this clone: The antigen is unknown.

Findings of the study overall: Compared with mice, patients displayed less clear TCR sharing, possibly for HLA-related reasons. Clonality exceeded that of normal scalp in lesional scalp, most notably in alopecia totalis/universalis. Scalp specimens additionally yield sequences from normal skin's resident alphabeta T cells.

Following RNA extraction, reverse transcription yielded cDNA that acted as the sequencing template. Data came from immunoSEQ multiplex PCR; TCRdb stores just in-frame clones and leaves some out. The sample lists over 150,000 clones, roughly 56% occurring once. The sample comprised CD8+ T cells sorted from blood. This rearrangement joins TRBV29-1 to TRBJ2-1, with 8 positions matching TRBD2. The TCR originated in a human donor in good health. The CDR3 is CSDHPGGGNNEQFF. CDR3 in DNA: TGCAGCGACCACCCGGGGGGGGGCAACAATGAGCAGTTCTTC.